The clone carrying this TCR beta chain was counted at least ten times. The CDR3 consists of 12 residues. V gave up 4 bases and J gave up 8 bases, with 14 bases separating them. From germline, CDR1 is SQVTM and CDR2 ANQGSEA. The data were taken from a study of neurological immune-mediated disorders. Documented time point: longitudinal time-point 3. A total of 2 million PBMCs stored at -80 degrees C provided the unsorted libraries. With 10-nucleotide random UMIs, 5'RACE was used to make the cDNA. A single record per CDR3 protein comes from TCRdb applying MiXCR to the 5' RACE reads. The sample has some 43,000 distinct CDR3 sequences, about 12% seen once.

The receptor was derived from a male donor with HTLV-1-associated myelopathy (HAM/TSP). The sample taken for sequencing was PBMCs. The V call is TRBV29-1, the J call TRBJ1-2, with D possibly being TRBD1 (6 bases). CDR3: CSVGTADSGYTF. CDR3 nucleotides: TGCAGCGTTGGGACAGCGGATTCGGGCTACACCTTC.